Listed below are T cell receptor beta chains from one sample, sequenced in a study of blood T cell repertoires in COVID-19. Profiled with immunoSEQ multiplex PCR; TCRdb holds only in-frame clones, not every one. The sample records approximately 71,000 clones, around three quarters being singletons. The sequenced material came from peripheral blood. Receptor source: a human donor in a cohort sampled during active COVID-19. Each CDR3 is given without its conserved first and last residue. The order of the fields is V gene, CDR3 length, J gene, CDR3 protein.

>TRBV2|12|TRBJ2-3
ASNSAGRTDTQY
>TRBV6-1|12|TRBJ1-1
ASSEVQGNTEAF
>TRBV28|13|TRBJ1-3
ASRGGTGSGNTIY
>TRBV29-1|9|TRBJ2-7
SVGQGDEQY
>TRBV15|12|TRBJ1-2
ATSRDRGYYGYT
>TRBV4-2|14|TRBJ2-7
ASSQELTALSYEQY
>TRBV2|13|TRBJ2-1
ASTGLAGNYNEQF
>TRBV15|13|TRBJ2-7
ATSRDLDSSYEQY
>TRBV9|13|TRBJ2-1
ASSVDLAEYNEQF
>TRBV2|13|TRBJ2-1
ASSVGGGAADEQF
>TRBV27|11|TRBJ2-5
ASSYRAAETQY
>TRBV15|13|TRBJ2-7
ATSRDTQGFNEQY
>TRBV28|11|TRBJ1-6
ATGEIRGSPLH
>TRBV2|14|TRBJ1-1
ASSESTRRVPTEAF
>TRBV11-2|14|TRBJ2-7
ASSQNFGGGAYEQY
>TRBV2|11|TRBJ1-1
ARSSRGRTEAF
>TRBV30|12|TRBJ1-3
AWSARGSGNTIY
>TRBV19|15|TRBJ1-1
ASSIDGPGQGVAEAF
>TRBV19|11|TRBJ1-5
ASSIQGSGPQH
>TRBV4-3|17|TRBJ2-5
ASSQPSPGLAGHQETQY
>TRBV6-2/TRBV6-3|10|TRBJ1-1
ASSRGQGEAF
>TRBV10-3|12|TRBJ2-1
AISGTLGSDEQF
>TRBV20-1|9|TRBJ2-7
SAFSSYEQY
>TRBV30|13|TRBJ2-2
AWSVIRANTGELF
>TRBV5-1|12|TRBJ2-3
ASSSDKATDTQY
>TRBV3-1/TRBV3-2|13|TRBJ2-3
ASSQELAGGHTQY
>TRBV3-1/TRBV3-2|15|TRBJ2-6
ASSQGQGSSGANVLT
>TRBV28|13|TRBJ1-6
ASSFVGQRGSPLH
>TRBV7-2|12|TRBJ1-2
ASSPGQGGYGYT
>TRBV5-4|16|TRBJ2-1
ASSPASPGQRFYNEQF
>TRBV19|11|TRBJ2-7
ASRQSLDSEQY
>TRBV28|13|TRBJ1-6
ASRTQDSRNSPLH
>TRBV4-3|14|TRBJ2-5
ASSQAGGGRVETQY
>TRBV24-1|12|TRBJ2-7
APGQTGVVYEQY
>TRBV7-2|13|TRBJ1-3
ASSLYPNRANTIY
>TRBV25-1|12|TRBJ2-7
ASTQTGRTNEQY
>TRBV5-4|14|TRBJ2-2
ASSLVGTANTGELF
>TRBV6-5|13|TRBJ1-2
ATAGTGNRDHGYT
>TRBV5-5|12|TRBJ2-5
ASSRDSSPETQY
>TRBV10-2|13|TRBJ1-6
ATRDTRWERSPLH
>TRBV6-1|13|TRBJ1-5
ASSEAAGGYQPQH
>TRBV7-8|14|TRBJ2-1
ASSLGRTSGLNEQF
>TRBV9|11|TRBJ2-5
ASSETGHETQY
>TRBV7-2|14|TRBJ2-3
ASSLELARNTDTQY
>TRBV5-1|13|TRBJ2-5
ASSLGTSEGETQY